The present TCR beta chain was sequenced within a study of T cells in Graves' hyperthyroidism and ophthalmopathy. On the study more broadly: Peripheral blood was collected at initial diagnosis, before any treatment.

There were TCR beta CDR3 regions amplified from RNA transcripts. HTBI primers were the set used in a first-round RT-PCR of the TCR CDR3. TCRdb redid the calling of the multiplex PCR reads with MiXCR, one entry per CDR3 protein. Counted here are around 97,000 distinct CDR3 sequences, around 50% occurring once; the ten biggest clones make up about 25%. Study results and caveats: Prediction of ophthalmopathy progression came a median roughly 6.7 months pre-onset.

Worth noting for this clonotype: Its specificity is unknown.

Diagnoses were made from clinical symptoms, serum measures (thyroxine and TRAb), thyroid ultrasound and orbital computed tomography. V was clipped by 8 bases and J by 9 bases; unmatched bases: 16. The CDR3 extends over 16 amino acids. Germline-derived CDR1 and CDR2 are SEHNR and FQNEAQ (reference sequence). The chain is built from TRBV7-9 and TRBJ2-6; 7 positions agree with TRBD2. The sequence derives from a man aged 35-49 years with Graves' hyperthyroidism. Sequences were obtained from blood. This CDR3 is CASSPPGGRRGNVLTF. CDR3 DNA sequence: TGTGCCAGCTCACCACCGGGGGGACGAAGGGGCAACGTCCTGACTTTC.